A selection of T cell receptor beta chains follows, all from one sample in a study of CD8 T cells in ankylosing spondylitis. A single record per CDR3 protein comes from TCRdb applying MiXCR to the 5' RACE reads. The sample consists of hundreds of thousands of distinct CDR3 sequences, over 15% of them appearing once. What was sequenced was blood, either unsorted or a sorted T cell fraction (not recorded which). Receptors originate from a male donor with ankylosing spondylitis or in good health (not recorded which). The CDR3 runs from the conserved cysteine through the conserved F or W. A D gene is named only where the DNA matches it firmly. Clone size is not always given. Where it is, it says once, few, many or a class for expanded clones.

TRBJ2-3	TRBV7-2	.	TRBD2	CASSRGTRSITDTQYF	TGTGCCAGCAGCCGCGGGACTAGGTCCATCACAGATACGCAGTATTTT
TRBJ1-1	TRBV9	few	TRBD1	CASSVGQGGTEAFF	TGTGCCAGCAGCGTAGGACAGGGGGGGACTGAAGCTTTCTTT
TRBJ2-1	TRBV29-1	.	TRBD1	CSVAQGDEQFF	TGCAGCGTCGCGCAGGGGGATGAGCAGTTCTTC
TRBJ2-1	TRBV5-1	.	TRBD1	CASSLTGGNYNEQFF	TGCGCCAGCAGCTTGACAGGGGGAAACTACAATGAGCAGTTCTTC
TRBJ2-3	TRBV12-3/TRBV12-4	.	TRBD2	CASTVLAGGTDTQYF	TGTGCCAGCACCGTACTAGCGGGGGGCACAGATACGCAGTATTTT
TRBJ2-3	TRBV10-3	.	.	CAISGERGFSADTQYF	TGTGCCATCAGCGGGGAGCGAGGGTTTTCAGCAGATACGCAGTATTTT
TRBJ1-1	TRBV12-3/TRBV12-4	few	.	CASSSGVVNTEAFF	TGTGCCAGCAGTTCCGGGGTTGTGAACACTGAAGCTTTCTTT
TRBJ2-5	TRBV20-1	few	.	CSAPPIGLTQETQYF	TGCAGTGCCCCCCCGATTGGGCTCACCCAAGAGACCCAGTACTTC
TRBJ2-4	TRBV5-1	.	.	CASSLAGGENIQYF	TGCGCCAGCAGCTTGGCCGGAGGCGAAAACATTCAGTACTTC
TRBJ2-2	TRBV7-6	.	.	CASSLGRQLDTGELFF	TGTGCCAGCAGCTTAGGTCGGCAGCTGGACACCGGGGAGCTGTTTTTT
TRBJ1-6	TRBV20-1	few	.	CSAIEAKFSSPLHF	TGCAGTGCTATTGAGGCAAAATTTTCTTCACCCCTCCACTTT
TRBJ2-1	TRBV12-3/TRBV12-4	.	TRBD2	CASSPRTSLHNEQFF	TGTGCCAGCAGTCCACGGACTAGCCTGCACAATGAGCAGTTCTTC
TRBJ2-5	TRBV14	many	.	CASSQVSSRGETQYF	TGTGCCAGCAGCCAAGTCTCCAGCAGGGGTGAGACCCAGTACTTC
TRBJ2-4	TRBV5-1	few	TRBD1	CASTTGTGGNIQYF	TGCGCCAGCACAACCGGGACAGGGGGCAACATTCAGTACTTC
TRBJ1-4	TRBV12-3/TRBV12-4	.	.	CASSLYGAGEEKLFF	TGTGCCAGCAGTTTATATGGGGCGGGGGAAGAAAAACTGTTTTTT
TRBJ2-2	TRBV5-1	.	.	CASSLEDGAGELFF	TGCGCCAGCAGCTTGGAGGATGGGGCCGGGGAGCTGTTTTTT
TRBJ2-3	TRBV3-1	few	TRBD2	CASSQNRGGWNTQYF	TGTGCCAGCAGCCAAAATCGGGGGGGCTGGAATACGCAGTATTTT
TRBJ2-1	TRBV5-1	many	TRBD2	CASSTVASGTYDEQFF	TGCGCCAGCAGTACGGTCGCTAGCGGGACTTACGATGAGCAGTTCTTC
TRBJ1-2	TRBV27	many	TRBD1	CASSYRRDRDYYGYTF	TGTGCCAGCAGCTATCGCCGGGACAGGGACTACTATGGCTACACCTTC
TRBJ1-2	TRBV5-1	.	.	CASSLTRDGYTF	TGCGCCAGCAGCTTGACTAGAGATGGCTACACCTTC
TRBJ1-5	TRBV12-3/TRBV12-4	.	TRBD1	CASSRWTGERSNQPQHF	TGTGCCAGCAGCCGCTGGACAGGGGAACGTAGCAATCAGCCCCAGCATTTT
TRBJ2-1	TRBV27	few	.	CASSYFYSYNEQFF	TGTGCCAGCAGTTATTTTTACTCCTACAATGAGCAGTTCTTC
TRBJ1-3	TRBV5-6	.	.	CASSLFLLSGNTIYF	TGTGCCAGCAGCTTGTTCCTCCTCTCTGGAAACACCATATATTTT
TRBJ2-1	TRBV10-3	.	TRBD1	CAISGPGQDGNEQFF	TGTGCCATCAGTGGCCCGGGACAGGATGGAAATGAGCAGTTCTTC
TRBJ2-2	TRBV12-3/TRBV12-4	few	TRBD1	CASSFEGGGLFF	TGTGCCAGCAGTTTTGAAGGGGGCGGGCTGTTTTTT
TRBJ1-5	TRBV6-1	many	TRBD1	CASRRTGSNQPQHF	TGTGCCAGCAGGCGGACAGGGAGCAATCAGCCCCAGCATTTT
TRBJ1-6	TRBV5-1	few	TRBD1	CASSTDRGAGNSPLHF	TGCGCCAGCAGCACCGACAGGGGCGCCGGTAATTCACCCCTCCACTTT
TRBJ1-4	TRBV12-3/TRBV12-4	few	TRBD1	CASSFQGAAEKLFF	TGTGCCAGCAGTTTCCAGGGGGCTGCGGAAAAACTGTTTTTT
TRBJ2-2	TRBV3-1	.	.	CASSQALGLTGELFF	TGTGCCAGCAGCCAAGCTCTAGGGCTCACCGGGGAGCTGTTTTTT